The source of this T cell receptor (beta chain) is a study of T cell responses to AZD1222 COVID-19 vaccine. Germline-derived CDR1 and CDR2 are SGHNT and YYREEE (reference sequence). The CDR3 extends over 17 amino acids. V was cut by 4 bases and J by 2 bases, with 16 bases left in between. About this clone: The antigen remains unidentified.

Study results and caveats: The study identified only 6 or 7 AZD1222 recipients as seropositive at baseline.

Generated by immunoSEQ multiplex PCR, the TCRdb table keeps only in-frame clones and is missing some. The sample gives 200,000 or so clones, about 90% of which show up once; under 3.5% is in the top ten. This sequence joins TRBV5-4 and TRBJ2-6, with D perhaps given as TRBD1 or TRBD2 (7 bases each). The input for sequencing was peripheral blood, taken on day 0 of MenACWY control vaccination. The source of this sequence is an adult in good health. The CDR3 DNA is TGTGCCAGCAGCAAGGGGGGGACAGTCACTGGGGCCAACGTCCTGACTTTC. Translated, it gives CASSKGGTVTGANVLTF.